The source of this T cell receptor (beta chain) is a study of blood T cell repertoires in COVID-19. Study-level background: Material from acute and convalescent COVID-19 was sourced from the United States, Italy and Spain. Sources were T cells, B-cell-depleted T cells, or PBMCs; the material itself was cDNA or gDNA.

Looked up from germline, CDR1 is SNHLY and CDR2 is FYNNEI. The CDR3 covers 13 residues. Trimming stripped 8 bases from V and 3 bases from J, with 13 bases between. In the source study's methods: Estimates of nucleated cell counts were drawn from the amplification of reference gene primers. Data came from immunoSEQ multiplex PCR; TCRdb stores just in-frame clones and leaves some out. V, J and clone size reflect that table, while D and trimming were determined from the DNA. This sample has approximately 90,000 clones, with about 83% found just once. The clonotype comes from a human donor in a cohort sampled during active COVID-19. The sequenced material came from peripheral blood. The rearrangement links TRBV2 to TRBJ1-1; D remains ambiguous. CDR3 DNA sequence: TGTGCCAGCTCCGTCGGGGAGGACACTGAAGCTTTCTTT. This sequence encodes CASSVGEDTEAFF.